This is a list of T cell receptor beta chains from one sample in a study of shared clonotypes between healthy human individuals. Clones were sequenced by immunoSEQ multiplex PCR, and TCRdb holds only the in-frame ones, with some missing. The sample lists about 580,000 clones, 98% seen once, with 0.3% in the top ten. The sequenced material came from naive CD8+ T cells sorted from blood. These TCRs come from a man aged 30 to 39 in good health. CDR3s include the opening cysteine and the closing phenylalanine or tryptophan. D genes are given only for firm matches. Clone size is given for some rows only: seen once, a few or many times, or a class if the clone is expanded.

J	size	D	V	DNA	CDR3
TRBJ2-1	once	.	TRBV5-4	TGTGCCAGCAGCTACCGGGGCGGTAGCGATGAGCAGTTCTTC	CASSYRGGSDEQFF
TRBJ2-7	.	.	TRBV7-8	TGTGCCAGCACCCCCCGAAGGGGCGCCTACGAGCAGTACTTC	CASTPRRGAYEQYF
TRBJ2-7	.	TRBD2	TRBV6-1	TGTGCCAGCAGTGCGCTAGCGGGAGTTCTCGAACGCTACGAGCAGTACTTC	CASSALAGVLERYEQYF
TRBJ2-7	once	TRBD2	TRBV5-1	TGCGCCAGCAGCTTGGTCGCGGGGGTCGAGCAGTACTTC	CASSLVAGVEQYF
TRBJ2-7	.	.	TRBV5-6	TGTGCCAGCAGCTTGGCCCCCGGGCAAGGAAATTTC	CASSLAPGQGNF
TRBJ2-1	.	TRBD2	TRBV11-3	TGTGCCAGCAGCCAAGAAGGGACTAGCGGGAGGGGCAATGAGCAGTTCTTC	CASSQEGTSGRGNEQFF
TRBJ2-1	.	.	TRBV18	TGTGCCAGCTCACCAGGGGCAGAAGAGCAGTTCTTC	CASSPGAEEQFF
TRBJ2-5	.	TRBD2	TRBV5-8	TGTGCCAGCAGAATCCCTAGCGGGCTAGAGACCCAGTACTTC	CASRIPSGLETQYF
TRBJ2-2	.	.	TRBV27	TGTGCCAGCAGTTTATTCGGGATACGGGGCTTTTTAAGCTTGGGCGGGGAGCTGTTTTTT	CASSLFGIRGFLSLGGELFF
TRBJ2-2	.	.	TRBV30	TGTGCCGGGAACCCGGGGTCCGGGGAGCTGTTTTTT	CAGNPGSGELFF
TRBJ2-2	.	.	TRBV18	TGTGCCAGCTCACCACCTGTGTGGGAGGACACCGGGGAGCTGTTTTTT	CASSPPVWEDTGELFF
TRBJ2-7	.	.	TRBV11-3	TGTGCCAGCAGCTTAGTCAACACCGACGAGCAGTACTTC	CASSLVNTDEQYF
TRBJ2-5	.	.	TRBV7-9	TGTGCCAGCAGCCCCGGGGACAAAGAGACCCAGTACTTC	CASSPGDKETQYF
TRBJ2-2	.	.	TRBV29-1	TGCAGCGTCGCGATGACAGGGAACACCGGGGAGCTGTTTTTT	CSVAMTGNTGELFF
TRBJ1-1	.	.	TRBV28	TGTGCCAGCAGTGTATCCGGGACAAAGAACACTGAAGCTTTCTTT	CASSVSGTKNTEAFF
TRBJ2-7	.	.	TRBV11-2	TGTGCCAGCAGCTTTTCGGGGATTCGGTACGAGCAGTACTTC	CASSFSGIRYEQYF
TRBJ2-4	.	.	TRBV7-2	TGTGCCAGCAGGCCTCCTGGGGCGCTAGCCAAAAACATTCAGTACTTC	CASRPPGALAKNIQYF
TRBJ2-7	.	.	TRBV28	TGTGCCAGCAGTTTCTACCCAGGGGGGGGACCTAGCTACGAGCAGTACTTC	CASSFYPGGGPSYEQYF
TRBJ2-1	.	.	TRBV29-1	TGCAGCGTTGGCATGTGGGGGGATGAGCAGTTCTTC	CSVGMWGDEQFF
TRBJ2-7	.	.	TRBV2	TGTGCCAGCGGGTCTCTTACCTACGAGCAGTACTTC	CASGSLTYEQYF
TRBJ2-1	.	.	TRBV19	TGTGCCAGCCGCCGGGACAACTACAATGAGCAGTTCTTC	CASRRDNYNEQFF
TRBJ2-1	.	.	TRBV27	TGTGCCAGCAGTCCAGACTACAATGAGCAGTTCTTC	CASSPDYNEQFF
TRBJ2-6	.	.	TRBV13	TGTGCCAGCAGCTTAAGCGGGTTTGGGGCCAACGTCCTGACTTTC	CASSLSGFGANVLTF
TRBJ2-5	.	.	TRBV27	TGTGCCAGCAGTTCCCAAGAGGCCCAGTACTTC	CASSSQEAQYF
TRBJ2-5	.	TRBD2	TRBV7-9	TGTGCCAGCAGCAGTACTAGCGGGATTACAGAGACCCAGTACTTC	CASSSTSGITETQYF
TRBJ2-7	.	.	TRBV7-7	TGTGCTAGCAGCTTTACCCCAGGACCCGTATGGGAGCAGTACTTC	CASSFTPGPVWEQYF
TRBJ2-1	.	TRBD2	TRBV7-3	TGTGCCAGCAGCTTAGGGGGCGGGAGGGCCCACAATGAGCAGTTCTTC	CASSLGGGRAHNEQFF
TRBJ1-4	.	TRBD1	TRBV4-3	TGCGCCAGCAGCCAAGACCTACAGGGGTTTGATGAAAAACTGTTTTTT	CASSQDLQGFDEKLFF
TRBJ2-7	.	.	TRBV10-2	TGCGCCAGCAGTGAGGGGGTTCCCTACGAGCAGTACTTC	CASSEGVPYEQYF
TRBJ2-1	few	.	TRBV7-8	TGTGCCAGCAGCCCCGGACCGAGCTCCTACAATGAGCAGTTCTTC	CASSPGPSSYNEQFF
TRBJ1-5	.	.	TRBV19	TGTGCCAGTAGTATAGGGGAAAATGCTTTTCAGCCCCAGCATTTT	CASSIGENAFQPQHF
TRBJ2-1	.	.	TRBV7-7	TGTGCTAGCAGTTACAGGGTAGCGCCCCCCTACAATGAGCAGTTCTTC	CASSYRVAPPYNEQFF
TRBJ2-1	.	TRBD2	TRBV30	TGTGCCTGGAGTGTATTAGCGGGAAGAGATGAGCAGTTCTTC	CAWSVLAGRDEQFF
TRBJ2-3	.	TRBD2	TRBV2	TGTGCCAGCAGATCTAGCGGAGCTAGCACAGATACGCAGTATTTT	CASRSSGASTDTQYF
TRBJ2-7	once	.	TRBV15	TGTGCCACCAGCAGAGATCTGGTGGGAGGAAGATCCGAGCAGTACTTC	CATSRDLVGGRSEQYF
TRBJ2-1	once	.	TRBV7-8	TGTGCCAGCAGCCTCGGACCAAGCTCCTACAATGAGCAGTTCTTC	CASSLGPSSYNEQFF
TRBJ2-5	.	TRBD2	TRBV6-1	TGTGCCAGCAGTGCTATCGGGGGGGAGACCCAGTACTTC	CASSAIGGETQYF
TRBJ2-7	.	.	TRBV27	TGTGCCAGCAGTTTATCGACAGTCTCCTACGAGCAGTACTTC	CASSLSTVSYEQYF
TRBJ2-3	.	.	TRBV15	TGTGCCACCAGCACCGACAGGAGGCTAGGTCCCACAGATACGCAGTATTTT	CATSTDRRLGPTDTQYF
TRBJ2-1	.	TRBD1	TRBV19	TGTGCCAGTAGTTCTCCGGACAGGGACAATGAGCAGTTCTTC	CASSSPDRDNEQFF
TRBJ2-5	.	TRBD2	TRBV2	TGTGCCAGCAGTAAAACGGACGATAGCGGGATATATGAGACCCAGTACTTC	CASSKTDDSGIYETQYF
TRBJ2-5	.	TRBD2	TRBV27	TGTGCCAGCAGTTTGGGAGCGGGAGGGCCCCAAGAGACCCAGTACTTC	CASSLGAGGPQETQYF
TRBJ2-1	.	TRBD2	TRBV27	TGTGCCAGCACCACCGGGACTAGCGGATACAATGAGCAGTTCTTC	CASTTGTSGYNEQFF